This TCR beta chain came from a study of T cells in Graves' hyperthyroidism and ophthalmopathy. No ophthalmopathy progression within 18 months constituted stable Graves' hyperthyroidism. Patients with uncontrolled infections, other autoimmune diseases, pregnancy or lactation were excluded. This clonotype was recorded at least ten times. Researchers took RNA transcripts and amplified the TCR beta CDR3 regions from them. HTBI primers were used for first-round RT-PCR of the TCR CDR3. TCRdb redid the calling of the multiplex PCR reads with MiXCR, one entry per CDR3 protein. The repertoire holds 600,000 to 900,000 distinct CDR3 sequences, with over 15% as singletons. The sequence was obtained from a man in his late teens or twenties with Graves' hyperthyroidism. Source material: blood.

The CDR3 loop is CASSRTSGDTQYF. Here the CDR3 DNA reads TGTGCCAGCAGCCGAACCTCCGGAGATACGCAGTATTTT. The chain links TRBV7-2 to TRBJ2-3; unclear D gene. There are 13 residues in the CDR3. V lost 5 bases and J lost 5, with 11 bases in between. CDR1 is SGHTA and CDR2 is FQGNSA in the germline V gene.